Included here is one T cell receptor (beta chain) sequence, with context. In the authors' workflow: Amplification of reference gene primers was used by the study to estimate nucleated cell counts. Only in-frame clones appear in the TCRdb table, and some are missing; sequencing was by immunoSEQ multiplex PCR. Clone size and V and J calls were adopted from that table, with D and trimming inferred from the DNA. The sample records about 370,000 clones, 85% to 90% being singletons. Trimming took 4 bases from V and 5 from J, leaving 20 bases between them. CDR1 and CDR2 from the germline V gene are SGHTA and FQGNSA. The CDR3 consists of 16 residues. This entry belongs to a study of blood T cell repertoires in COVID-19. As for the study in general: COVID-19 samples collected from the United States, Italy and Spain covered acute and convalescent phases.

This rearrangement joins TRBV7-2 to TRBJ1-2; possible D gene TRBD1, 5 bases. The sequenced sample was peripheral blood. This TCR was sampled from a man aged 18-30 years with active or convalescent COVID-19. CDR3 nucleotide sequence: TGTGCCAGCAGCTATAGTCCAGGGCAGGGTGGGTATGGCTACACCTTC. Protein sequence: CASSYSPGQGGYGYTF.